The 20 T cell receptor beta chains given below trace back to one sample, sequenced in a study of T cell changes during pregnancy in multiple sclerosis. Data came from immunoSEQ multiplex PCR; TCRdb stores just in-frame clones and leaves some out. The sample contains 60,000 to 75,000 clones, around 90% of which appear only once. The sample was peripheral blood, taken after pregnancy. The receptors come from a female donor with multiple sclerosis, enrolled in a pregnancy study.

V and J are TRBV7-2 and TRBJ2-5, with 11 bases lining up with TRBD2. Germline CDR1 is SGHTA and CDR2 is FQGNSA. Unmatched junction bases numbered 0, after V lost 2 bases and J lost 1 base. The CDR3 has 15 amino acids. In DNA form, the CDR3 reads TGTGCCAGCAGCTTAACTAGCGGGGGCCAAGAGACCCAGTACTTC. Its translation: CASSLTSGGQETQYF. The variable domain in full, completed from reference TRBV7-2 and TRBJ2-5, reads GAGVSQSPSNKVTEKGKDVELRCDPISGHTALYWYRQSLGQGLEFLIYFQGNSAPDKSGLPSDRFSAERTGGSVSTLTIQRTQQEDSAVYLCASSLTSGGQETQYFGPGTRLLVL.

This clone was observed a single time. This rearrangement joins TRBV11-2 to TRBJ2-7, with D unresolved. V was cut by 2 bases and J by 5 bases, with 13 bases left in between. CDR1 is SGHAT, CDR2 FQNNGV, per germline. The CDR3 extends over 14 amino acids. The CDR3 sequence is CASSLNNLRNEQYF. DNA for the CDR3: TGTGCCAGCAGCTTAAATAACCTGAGGAACGAGCAGTACTTC.

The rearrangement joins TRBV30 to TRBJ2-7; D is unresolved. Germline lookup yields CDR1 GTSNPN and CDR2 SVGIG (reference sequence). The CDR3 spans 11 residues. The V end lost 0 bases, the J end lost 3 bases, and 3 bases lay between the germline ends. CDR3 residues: CAWSVGYEQYF. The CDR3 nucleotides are TGTGCCTGGAGTGTCGGCTACGAGCAGTACTTC. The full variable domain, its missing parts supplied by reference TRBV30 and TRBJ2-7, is SQTIHQWPATLVQPVGSPLSLECTVEGTSNPNLYWYRQAAGRGLQLLFYSVGIGQISSEVPQNLSASRPQDRQFILSSKKLLLSDSGFYLCAWSVGYEQYFGPGTRLTVT.

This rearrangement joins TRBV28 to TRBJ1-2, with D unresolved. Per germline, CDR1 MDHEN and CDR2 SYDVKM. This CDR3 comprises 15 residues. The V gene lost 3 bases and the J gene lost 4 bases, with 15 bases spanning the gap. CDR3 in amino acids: CASSFGLRGPYGYTF. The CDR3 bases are TGTGCCAGCAGTTTTGGGTTGCGAGGGCCCTATGGCTACACCTTC.

The CDR3 bases are TGCGCCAGCAGCTTAGCGGGAGGGCCATCCAATGAGCAGTTCTTC. This codes for CASSLAGGPSNEQFF. This rearrangement joins TRBV5-1 to TRBJ2-1, with 10 positions matching TRBD2. CDR3 length: 15 residues. V gave up 2 bases and J gave up 6 bases; unmatched junction bases: 5. Germline loops: CDR1 SGHRS, CDR2 YFSETQ.

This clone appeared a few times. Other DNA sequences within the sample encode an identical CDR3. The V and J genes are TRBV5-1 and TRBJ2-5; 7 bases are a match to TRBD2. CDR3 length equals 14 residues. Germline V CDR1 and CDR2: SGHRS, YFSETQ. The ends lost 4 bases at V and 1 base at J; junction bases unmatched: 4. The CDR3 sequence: CASSPSGAQETQYF. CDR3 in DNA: TGCGCCAGCAGCCCGAGCGGGGCCCAAGAGACCCAGTACTTC.

The CDR3 sequence: CAGRSGQDYEQYF. DNA of the CDR3: TGTGCCGGTAGATCGGGACAAGACTACGAGCAGTACTTC. The chain is built from TRBV6-1 and TRBJ2-7, with a tentative D call TRBD1 (6 bases). In germline, CDR1 is MNHNS, CDR2 SASEGT. Trimming cost V 11 bases and J 3 bases, with 17 bases left between them. CDR3 length: 13 residues.

CDR3 sequence (DNA): TGTGCCAGTAGTATAGTTCTAGCGGGAGACGAGCAGTACTTC. This sequence encodes CASSIVLAGDEQYF. The V call is TRBV19, the J call TRBJ2-7, with 10 bases fitting TRBD2. Per germline, CDR1 LNHDA and CDR2 SQIVND (reference sequence). The CDR3 consists of 14 residues. V lost 1 base to trimming and J lost 5 bases; unmatched junction nucleotides: 2.

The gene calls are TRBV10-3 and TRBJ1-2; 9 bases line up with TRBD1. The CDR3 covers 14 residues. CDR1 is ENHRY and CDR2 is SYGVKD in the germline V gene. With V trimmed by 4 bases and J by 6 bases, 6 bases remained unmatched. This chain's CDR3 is CAISVTGGVDGYTF. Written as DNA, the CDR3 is TGTGCCATCAGTGTTACAGGGGGCGTGGATGGCTACACCTTC.

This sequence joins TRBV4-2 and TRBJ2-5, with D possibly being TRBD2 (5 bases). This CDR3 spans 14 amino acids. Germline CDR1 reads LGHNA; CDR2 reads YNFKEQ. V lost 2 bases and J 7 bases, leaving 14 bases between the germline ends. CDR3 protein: CASSQRELIGTQYF. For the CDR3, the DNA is TGTGCCAGCAGCCAAAGGGAGCTTATAGGGACCCAGTACTTC.

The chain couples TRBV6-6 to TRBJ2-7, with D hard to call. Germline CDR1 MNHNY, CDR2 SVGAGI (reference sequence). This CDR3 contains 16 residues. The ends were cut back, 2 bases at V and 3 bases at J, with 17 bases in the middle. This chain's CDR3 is CASSYRGYVADYEQYF. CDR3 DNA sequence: TGTGCCAGCAGTTACAGAGGATACGTAGCCGACTACGAGCAGTACTTC.

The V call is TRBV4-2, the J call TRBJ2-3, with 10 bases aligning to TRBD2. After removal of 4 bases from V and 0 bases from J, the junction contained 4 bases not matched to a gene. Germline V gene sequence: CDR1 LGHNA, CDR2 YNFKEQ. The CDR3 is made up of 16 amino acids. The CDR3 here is CASSPLTSGSTDTQYF. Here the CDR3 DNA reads TGTGCCAGCAGCCCCCTGACTAGCGGGAGCACAGATACGCAGTATTTT.

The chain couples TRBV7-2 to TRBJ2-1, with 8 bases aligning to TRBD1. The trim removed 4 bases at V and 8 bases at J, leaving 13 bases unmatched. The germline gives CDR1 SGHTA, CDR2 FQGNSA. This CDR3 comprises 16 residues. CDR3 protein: CASSSHGQGNKDEQFF. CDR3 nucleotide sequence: TGTGCCAGCAGCTCCCACGGACAGGGCAACAAGGATGAGCAGTTCTTC.

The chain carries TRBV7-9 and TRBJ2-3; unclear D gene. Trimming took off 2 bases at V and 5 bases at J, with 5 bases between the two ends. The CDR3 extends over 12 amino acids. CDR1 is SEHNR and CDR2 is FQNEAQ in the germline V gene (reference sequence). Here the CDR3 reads CASSLIRDTQYF. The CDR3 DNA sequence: TGTGCCAGCAGCTTAATCAGAGATACGCAGTATTTT.

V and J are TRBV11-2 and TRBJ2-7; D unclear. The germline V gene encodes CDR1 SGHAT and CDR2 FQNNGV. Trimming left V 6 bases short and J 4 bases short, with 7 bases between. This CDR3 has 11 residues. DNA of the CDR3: TGTGCCAGCAGGGAGCAGTACGAGCAGTACTTC. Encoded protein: CASREQYEQYF.

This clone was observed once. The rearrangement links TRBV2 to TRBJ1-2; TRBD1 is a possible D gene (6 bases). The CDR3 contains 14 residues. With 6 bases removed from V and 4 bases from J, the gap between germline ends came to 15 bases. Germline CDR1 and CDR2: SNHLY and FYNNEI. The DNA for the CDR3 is TGTGCCAGCAGACCCGGACAGCAAATCTATGGCTACACCTTC. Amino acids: CASRPGQQIYGYTF.

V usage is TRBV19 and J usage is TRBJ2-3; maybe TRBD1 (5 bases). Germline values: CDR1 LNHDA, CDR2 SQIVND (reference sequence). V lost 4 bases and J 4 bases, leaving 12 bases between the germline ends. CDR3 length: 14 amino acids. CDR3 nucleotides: TGTGCCAGTAGTAGGGGCGGCCAGGCAGATACGCAGTATTTT. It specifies CASSRGGQADTQYF.

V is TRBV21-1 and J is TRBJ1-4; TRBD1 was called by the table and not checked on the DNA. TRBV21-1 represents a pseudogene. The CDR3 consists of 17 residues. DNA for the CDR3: TGTGCCAGCAGCGACTCAGGACAGGGGGCAACTAATGAAAAACTGTTTTTT. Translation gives CASSDSGQGATNEKLFF.

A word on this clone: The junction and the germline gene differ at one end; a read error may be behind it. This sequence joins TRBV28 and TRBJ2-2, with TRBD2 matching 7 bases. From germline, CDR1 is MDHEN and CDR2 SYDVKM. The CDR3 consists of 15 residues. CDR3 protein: CASRSGTTNTGELFF. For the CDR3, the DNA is TGTGCCAGCAGGTCCGGGACTACAAACACCGGGGAACTGTTTTTT. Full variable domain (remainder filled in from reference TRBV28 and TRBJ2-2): DVKVTQSSRYLVKRTGEKVFLECVQDMDHENMFWYRQDPGLGLRLIYFSYDVKMKEKGDIPEGYSVSREKKERFSLILESASTNQTSMYLCASRSGTTNTGELFFGEGSRLTVL.

The DNA of the CDR3 is TGCGCCAGCAGCGCCTCCGGCGGGACTGCAACTAATGAAAAACTGTTTTTT. Its translation: CASSASGGTATNEKLFF. The genes are TRBV4-1 and TRBJ1-4; D is perhaps TRBD1 (5 bases). The germline V and J ends were trimmed by 5 bases and 0 bases, with 16 bases remaining between them. The CDR3 spans 17 residues. Germline CDR1 and CDR2: MGHRA and YSYEKL.